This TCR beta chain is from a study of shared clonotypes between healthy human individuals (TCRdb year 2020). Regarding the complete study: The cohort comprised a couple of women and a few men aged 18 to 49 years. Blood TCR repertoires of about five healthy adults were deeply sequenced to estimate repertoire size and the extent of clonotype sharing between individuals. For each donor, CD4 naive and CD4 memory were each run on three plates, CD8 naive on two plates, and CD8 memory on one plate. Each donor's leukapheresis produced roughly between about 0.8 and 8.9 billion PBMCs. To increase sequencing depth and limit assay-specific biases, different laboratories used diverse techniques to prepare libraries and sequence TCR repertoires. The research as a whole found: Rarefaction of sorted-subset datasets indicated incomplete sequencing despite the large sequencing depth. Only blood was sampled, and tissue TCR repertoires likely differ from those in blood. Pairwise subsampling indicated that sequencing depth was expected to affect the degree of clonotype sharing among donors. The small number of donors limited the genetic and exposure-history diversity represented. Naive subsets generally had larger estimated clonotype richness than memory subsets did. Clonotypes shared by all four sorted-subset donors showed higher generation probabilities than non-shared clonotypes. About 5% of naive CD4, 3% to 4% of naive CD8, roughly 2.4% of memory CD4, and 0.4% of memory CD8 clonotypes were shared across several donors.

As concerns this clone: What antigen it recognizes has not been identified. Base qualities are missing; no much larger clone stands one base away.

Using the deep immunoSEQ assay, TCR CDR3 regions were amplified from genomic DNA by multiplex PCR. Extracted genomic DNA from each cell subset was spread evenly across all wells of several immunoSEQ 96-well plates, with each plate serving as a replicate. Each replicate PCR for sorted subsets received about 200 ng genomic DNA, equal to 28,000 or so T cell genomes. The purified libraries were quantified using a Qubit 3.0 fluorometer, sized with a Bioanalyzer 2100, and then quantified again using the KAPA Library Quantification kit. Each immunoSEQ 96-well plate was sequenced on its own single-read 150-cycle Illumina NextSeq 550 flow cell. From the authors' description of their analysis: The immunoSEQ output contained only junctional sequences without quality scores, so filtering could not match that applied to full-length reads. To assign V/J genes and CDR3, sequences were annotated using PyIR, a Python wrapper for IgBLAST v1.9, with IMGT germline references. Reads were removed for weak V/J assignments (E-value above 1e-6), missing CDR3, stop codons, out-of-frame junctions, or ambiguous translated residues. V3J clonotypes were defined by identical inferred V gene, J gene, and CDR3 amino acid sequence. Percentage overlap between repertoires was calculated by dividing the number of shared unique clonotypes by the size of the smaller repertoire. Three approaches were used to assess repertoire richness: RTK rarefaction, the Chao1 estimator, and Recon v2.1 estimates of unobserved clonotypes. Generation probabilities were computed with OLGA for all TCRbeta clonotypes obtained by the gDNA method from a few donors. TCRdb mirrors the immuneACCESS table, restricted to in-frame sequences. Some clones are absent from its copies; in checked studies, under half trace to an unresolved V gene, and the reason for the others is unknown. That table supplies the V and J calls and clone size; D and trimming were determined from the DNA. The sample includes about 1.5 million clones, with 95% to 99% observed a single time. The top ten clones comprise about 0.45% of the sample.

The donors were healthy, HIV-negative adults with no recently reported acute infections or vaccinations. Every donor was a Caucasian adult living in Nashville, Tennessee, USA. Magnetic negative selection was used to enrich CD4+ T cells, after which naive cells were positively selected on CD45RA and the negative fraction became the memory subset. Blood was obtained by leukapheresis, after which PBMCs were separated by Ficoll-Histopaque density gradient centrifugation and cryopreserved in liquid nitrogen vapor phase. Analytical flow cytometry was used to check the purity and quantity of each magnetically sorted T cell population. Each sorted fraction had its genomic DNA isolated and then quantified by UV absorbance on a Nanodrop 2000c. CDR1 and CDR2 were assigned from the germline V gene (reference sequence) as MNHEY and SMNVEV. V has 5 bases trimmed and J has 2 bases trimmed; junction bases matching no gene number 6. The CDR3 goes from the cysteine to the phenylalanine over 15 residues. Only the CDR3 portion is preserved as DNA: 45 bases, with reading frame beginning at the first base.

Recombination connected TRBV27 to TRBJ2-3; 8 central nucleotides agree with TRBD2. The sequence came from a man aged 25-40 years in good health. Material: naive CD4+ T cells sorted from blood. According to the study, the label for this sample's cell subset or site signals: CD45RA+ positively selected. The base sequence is TGTGCCAGCAGTCCTCGCGGGAGGACCACAGATACGCAGTATTTT. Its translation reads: CASSPRGRTTDTQYF.